The 10 T cell receptor beta chains listed next were all sequenced from one sample in a study of a mutant IDH1 vaccine in newly diagnosed glioma. Clones were read by immunoSEQ multiplex PCR, and TCRdb kept only the in-frame ones, dropping some. The table includes tens of thousands of clones, 80% to 90% detected once. Time point here: week 35, safety follow-up. What each vaccine dose contained was 300 ug of mutant IDH1 20-mer peptide, accompanied by topical imiquimod. These receptors' targets are unknown. Material: PBMCs, obtained from a glioma patient whose treatment included an IDH1 peptide vaccine. These receptors all come from a woman aged 18-29 years with glioma.

The rearrangement uses TRBV7-8 and TRBJ2-1; the match to TRBD2 covers 12 bases. CDR3 length: 15 amino acids. V gave up 2 bases and J gave up 6 bases; unmatched junction bases: 2. From germline, CDR1 is SGHVS and CDR2 FQNEAQ. The CDR3 DNA reads TGTGCCAGCAGCTTACTAGCGGGAGGGGTCAATGAGCAGTTCTTC. Protein sequence: CASSLLAGGVNEQFF. Full variable domain (outside the CDR3, taken from reference TRBV7-8 and TRBJ2-1): GAGVSQSPRYKVAKRGQDVALRCDPISGHVSLFWYQQALGQGPEFLTYFQNEAQLDKSGLPSDRFFAERPEGSVSTLKIQRTQQEDSAVYLCASSLLAGGVNEQFFGPGTRLTVL.

This clone was detected only a few times. The chain combines TRBV6-6 with TRBJ1-5; TRBD1 matches at 9 bases. With 6 bases clipped from V and 7 bases from J, the junction kept 10 bases outside the gene matches. The CDR3 runs 15 residues. From germline, CDR1 is MNHNY and CDR2 SVGAGI (reference sequence). The CDR3 sequence is CASRPDRGEGQPQHF. The CDR3 DNA reads TGTGCCAGCAGACCTGACAGGGGGGAAGGGCAGCCCCAGCATTTT.

This sequence joins TRBV19 and TRBJ2-2, with 8 bases that match TRBD2. This CDR3 has 16 residues. Germline CDR1 is LNHDA and CDR2 is SQIVND (reference sequence). With 2 bases clipped from V and 7 bases from J, the junction kept 9 bases outside the gene matches. The CDR3 spells CASSISSGLAGGELFF. CDR3 bases: TGTGCCAGTAGTATATCGTCCGGACTAGCTGGCGGGGAGCTGTTTTTT.

This sequence joins TRBV19 and TRBJ2-2, with 7 bases fitting TRBD1. Germline loops: CDR1 LNHDA, CDR2 SQIVND (reference sequence). V lost 6 bases to trimming and J lost 2 bases; unmatched junction nucleotides: 3. This CDR3 has 14 amino acids. CDR3 protein: CASRWTGNTGELFF. DNA of the CDR3: TGTGCCAGTAGATGGACAGGTAACACCGGGGAGCTGTTTTTT.

In nucleotides, the CDR3 is TGCGCCAGCAGCCTTGGACCAAACACCGGGGAGCTGTTTTTT. Translation: CASSLGPNTGELFF. This chain links TRBV4-3 with TRBJ2-2; D ambiguous. The CDR3 covers 14 residues. CDR1 LGHNA and CDR2 YSLEER come from the germline V gene. Trimming shortened V by 4 bases and J by 2 bases, and 8 bases separated the two germline ends.

The J gene is TRBJ2-6, the V gene TRBV27; no clear D gene. V lost 2 bases and J lost 1, with 9 bases in between. CDR1 MNHEY and CDR2 SMNVEV come from the germline V gene (reference sequence). This CDR3 spans 16 amino acids. The CDR3 DNA reads as TGTGCCAGCAGTTTAAGGCGCAGTTCTGGGGCCAACGTCCTGACTTTC. Residues: CASSLRRSSGANVLTF. The variable domain in full, completed from reference TRBV27 and TRBJ2-6, reads EAQVTQNPRYLITVTGKKLTVTCSQNMNHEYMSWYRQDPGLGLRQIYYSMNVEVTDKGDVPEGYKVSRKEKRNFPLILESPSPNQTSLYFCASSLRRSSGANVLTFGAGSRLTVL.

The chain combines TRBV14 with TRBJ2-5; 8 nucleotides align to TRBD2. The J call may be faulty, since TRBJ2-7 better matches the DNA end. Germline V gene data show CDR1 as SGHDN and CDR2 as FVKESK. CDR3 size: 19 residues. The CDR3 reads CASSRKPLTPERGNYEQYF. The CDR3 coding sequence is TGTGCCAGCAGCCGTAAACCCCTAACGCCCGAGCGGGGGAACTACGAGCAGTACTTC.

The V gene is TRBV6-1, the J gene TRBJ1-5; tentatively, D is TRBD1 (5 bases). Germline V gene sequence: CDR1 MNHNS, CDR2 SASEGT. The CDR3 length is 15 residues. V was clipped by 6 bases and J by 1 base, with 13 bases between them. The CDR3 loop reads CASRKGSQSNQPQHF. The CDR3 nucleotides read TGTGCCAGCAGAAAGGGGTCCCAAAGCAATCAGCCCCAGCATTTT.

V usage is TRBV7-6 and J usage is TRBJ1-1; D gene ambiguous. V lost 1 base and J 5 bases, leaving 17 bases between the germline ends. The length of the CDR3 is 16 residues. Per the germline V gene, CDR1 is SGHVS and CDR2 is FNYEAQ. The CDR3 DNA reads TGTGCCAGCAGCTTAGAGGGCAATATGGGATGGACTGAAGCTTTCTTT. Translated: CASSLEGNMGWTEAFF.

The chain carries TRBV6-6 and TRBJ1-5, with TRBD1 identical over 7 bases. CDR3 size: 14 residues. Germline V CDR1 and CDR2: MNHNY, SVGAGI (reference sequence). V lost 7 bases and J lost 3; bases outside the gene matches: 6. The CDR3 DNA sequence: TGTGCCAGCAATTCCGACAGGGTCAATCAGCCCCAGCATTTT. Translating it yields CASNSDRVNQPQHF.